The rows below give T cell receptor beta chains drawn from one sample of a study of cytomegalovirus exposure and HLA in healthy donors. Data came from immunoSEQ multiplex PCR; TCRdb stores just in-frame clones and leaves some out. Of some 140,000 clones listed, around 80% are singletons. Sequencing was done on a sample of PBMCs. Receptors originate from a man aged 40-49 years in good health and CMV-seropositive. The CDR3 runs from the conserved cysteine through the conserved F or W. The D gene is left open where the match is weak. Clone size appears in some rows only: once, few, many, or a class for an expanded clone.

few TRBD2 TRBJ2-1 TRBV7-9 CASSSLKGLAGERYEQFF TGTGCCAGCAGCTCCCTAAAGGGACTAGCGGGAGAGCGGTATGAGCAGTTCTTC
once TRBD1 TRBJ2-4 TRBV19 CASSRYRGHNIQYF TGTGCCAGTAGCCGCTATAGGGGGCATAACATTCAGTACTTC
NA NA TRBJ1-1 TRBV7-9 CASSLVVGAGNTEAFF TGTGCCAGCAGCTTAGTGGTGGGAGCGGGGAACACTGAAGCTTTCTTT
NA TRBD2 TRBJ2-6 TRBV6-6 CASSYPAGVGANVLTF TGTGCCAGCAGTTACCCCGCGGGAGTTGGGGCCAACGTCCTGACTTTC
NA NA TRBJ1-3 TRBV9 CASSVTQGNTIYF TGTGCCAGCAGCGTGACACAAGGAAACACCATATATTTT
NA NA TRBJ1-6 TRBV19 CASESQGRNSPLHF TGTGCCAGTGAATCACAGGGTCGGAATTCACCCCTCCACTTT
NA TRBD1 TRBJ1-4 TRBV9 CASSGGTGGEKLFF TGTGCCAGCAGCGGCGGGACAGGGGGTGAAAAACTGTTTTTT
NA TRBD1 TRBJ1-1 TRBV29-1 CSAVDTGTGDLNTEAFF TGCAGCGCTGTGGACACAGGGACAGGGGACCTAAACACTGAAGCTTTCTTT
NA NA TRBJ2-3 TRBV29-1 CSGSGVTGDTQYF TGCAGCGGCTCCGGGGTCACCGGAGATACGCAGTATTTT
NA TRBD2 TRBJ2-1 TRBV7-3 CASSLGRLAANEQFF TGTGCCAGCAGCTTAGGGAGGCTAGCGGCAAATGAGCAGTTCTTC
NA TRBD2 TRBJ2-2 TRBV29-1 CSVGGLAMTGELFF TGCAGCGTTGGAGGACTAGCGATGACCGGGGAGCTGTTTTTT
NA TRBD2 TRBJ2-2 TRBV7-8 CASSRLGLAGEYTGELFF TGTGCCAGCAGCAGACTCGGACTAGCGGGAGAATATACCGGGGAGCTGTTTTTT
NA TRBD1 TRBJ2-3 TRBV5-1 CASSPAGQGGTDTQYF TGCGCCAGCAGCCCGGCAGGTCAGGGGGGCACAGATACGCAGTATTTT
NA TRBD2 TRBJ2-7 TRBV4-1 CASSQDFGREGLYEQYF TGCGCCAGCAGCCAAGATTTCGGGCGGGAGGGCCTGTACGAGCAGTACTTC
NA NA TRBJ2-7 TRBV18 CASSPQRDRGEQYF TGTGCCAGCTCACCGCAGCGAGACCGGGGTGAGCAGTACTTC
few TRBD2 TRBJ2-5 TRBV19 CASSTIAGGSETQYF TGTGCCAGTAGTACGATAGCGGGAGGGTCAGAGACCCAGTACTTC
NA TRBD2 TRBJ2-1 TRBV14 CASSLLGRGASGRGSYNEQFF TGTGCCAGCAGCCTCCTGGGACGGGGGGCGAGCGGGAGAGGGTCCTACAATGAGCAGTTCTTC
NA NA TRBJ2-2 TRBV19 CATHRHKNTGELFF TGTGCCACTCACCGACACAAGAACACCGGGGAGCTGTTTTTT
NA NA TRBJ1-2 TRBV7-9 CSSSQDLGDGANYGYTF TGTTCCAGCAGCCAGGACCTAGGGGATGGAGCTAACTATGGCTACACCTTC
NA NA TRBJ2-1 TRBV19 CASSMALSSYNEQFF TGTGCCAGTAGTATGGCCCTCAGCTCCTACAATGAGCAGTTCTTC
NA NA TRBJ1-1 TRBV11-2 CASSLEGSPQGAFF TGTGCCAGCAGCTTAGAGGGTTCACCCCAGGGAGCTTTCTTT
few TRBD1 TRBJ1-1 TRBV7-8 CASSSILSGRDRRTMNTEAFF TGTGCCAGCAGCTCGATCCTGTCGGGCCGGGACAGGCGCACCATGAACACTGAAGCTTTCTTT
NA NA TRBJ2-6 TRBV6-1 CASSGTVLHSGANVLTF TGTGCCAGCAGTGGGACAGTTCTGCACTCTGGGGCCAACGTCCTGACTTTC
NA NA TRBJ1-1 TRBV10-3 CAISGAPNTEAFF TGTGCCATCAGTGGGGCACCGAACACTGAAGCTTTCTTT
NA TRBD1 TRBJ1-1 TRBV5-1 CASTDRTGTNTEAFF TGCGCCAGCACCGACCGGACAGGGACGAACACTGAAGCTTTCTTT
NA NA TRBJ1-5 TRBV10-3 CAISSSVSNQPQHF TGTGCCATCAGTAGTTCAGTTAGCAATCAGCCCCAGCATTTT
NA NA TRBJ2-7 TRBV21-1 CASSKGPRTGTSGSYEQYF TGTGCCAGCAGCAAAGGTCCTCGAACCGGGACTAGCGGGTCCTACGAGCAGTACTTC
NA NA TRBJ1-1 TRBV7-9 CASSSLVPEAFF TGTGCCAGCAGCTCCCTCGTCCCTGAAGCTTTCTTT
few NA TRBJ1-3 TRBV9 CASSVVPGSAGNTIYF TGTGCCAGCAGCGTAGTTCCAGGGTCGGCCGGAAACACCATATATTTT
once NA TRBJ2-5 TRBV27 CASSTQGLEQYF TGTGCCAGCAGTACTCAGGGGTTAGAGCAGTACTTC
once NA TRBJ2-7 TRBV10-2 CASGHSAPYEQYF TGCGCCTCCGGGCATAGCGCCCCCTACGAGCAGTACTTC
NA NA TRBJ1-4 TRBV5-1 CASSFVGSGNEKLFF TGCGCCAGCAGCTTTGTGGGGTCAGGGAATGAAAAACTGTTTTTT